This T cell receptor (beta chain) was retrieved from a study of cytomegalovirus exposure and HLA in healthy donors. The primer mix had 60 Vbeta and 13 Jbeta primers. Profiled with immunoSEQ multiplex PCR; TCRdb holds only in-frame clones, not every one. The sample has roughly 200,000 clones; about 69% are singletons. The germline V gene has CDR1 GTSNPN and CDR2 SVGIG (reference sequence). The CDR3 extends over 13 amino acids. Trimming pared 3 bases from V and 13 bases from J, leaving 16 bases between. The gene calls are TRBV30 and TRBJ1-6; the D gene is possibly TRBD1 (5 bases). The sample consisted of PBMCs. The receptor comes from a male donor in good health and CMV-seronegative. CDR3 DNA sequence: TGTGCCTGGAGGGCGACCCCGGGGGTCCCCCTCCACTTT. This gives the protein CAWRATPGVPLHF.